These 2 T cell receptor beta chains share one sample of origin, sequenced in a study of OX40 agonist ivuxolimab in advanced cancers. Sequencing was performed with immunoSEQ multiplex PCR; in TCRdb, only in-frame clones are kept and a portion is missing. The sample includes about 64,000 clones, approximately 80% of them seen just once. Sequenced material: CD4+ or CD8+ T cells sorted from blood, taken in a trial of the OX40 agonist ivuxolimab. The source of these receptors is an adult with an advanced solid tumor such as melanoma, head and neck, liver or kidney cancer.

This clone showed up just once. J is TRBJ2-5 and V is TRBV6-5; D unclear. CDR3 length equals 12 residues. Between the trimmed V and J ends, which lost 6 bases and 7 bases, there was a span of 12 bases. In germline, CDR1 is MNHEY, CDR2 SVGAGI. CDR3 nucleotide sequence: TGTGCCAGCAGCACCTCCGTGAGGACCCAGTACTTC. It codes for CASSTSVRTQYF.

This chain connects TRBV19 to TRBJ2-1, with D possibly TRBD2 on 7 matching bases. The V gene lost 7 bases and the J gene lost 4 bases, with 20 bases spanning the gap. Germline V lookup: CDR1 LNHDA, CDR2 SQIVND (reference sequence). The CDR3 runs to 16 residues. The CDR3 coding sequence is TGTGCCAGTACCATGGGGGGGCTAGACTATTACAATGAGCAGTTCTTC. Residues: CASTMGGLDYYNEQFF. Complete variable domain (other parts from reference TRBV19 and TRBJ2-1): DGGITQSPKYLFRKEGQNVTLSCEQNLNHDAMYWYRQDPGQGLRLIYYSQIVNDFQKGDIAEGYSVSREKKESFPLTVTSAQKNPTAFYLCASTMGGLDYYNEQFFGPGTRLTVL.